This T cell receptor beta chain comes out of a study of OX40 agonist ivuxolimab in advanced cancers. Study at large: At doses from 0.01 to 10 mg/kg, patients were given intravenous ivuxolimab every 2 weeks. The study reported partial responses in three patients: one hepatocellular carcinoma, two cutaneous melanoma. Patients enrolled in dose escalation were diagnosed with hepatocellular carcinoma, melanoma, renal cell or head and neck cancer. General study results and limits: It was also the case that some nonresponders had low normalized T-cell clonal expansion.

As concerns this clone: Its antigen is unidentified.

Profiled with immunoSEQ multiplex PCR; TCRdb holds only in-frame clones, not every one. The data show about 100,000 clones, around 80% seen once. Germline values: CDR1 SGHNT, CDR2 YENEEA. Trimming left V 0 bases short and J 2 bases short, with 12 bases between. The CDR3 sequence is 16 residues long. The chain couples TRBV11-3 to TRBJ2-3, with a tentative D call TRBD1 (6 bases). This receptor was obtained from an adult with an advanced solid tumor such as melanoma, head and neck, liver or kidney cancer. The sample in question was CD4+ or CD8+ T cells sorted from blood, obtained in a trial of the OX40 agonist ivuxolimab. CDR3 amino acids: CASSLDGNRATDTQYF. DNA of the CDR3: TGTGCCAGCAGCTTAGATGGGAACAGGGCCACAGATACGCAGTATTTT.